One TCR beta chain is described in this entry. As yet, its antigen is unknown. The record originates from a study of cytomegalovirus exposure and HLA in healthy donors. Overall study context: Falling in the Caucasian-associated ancestry cluster were about 82% of 300 to 500 genotyped donors.

General study points: Sequencing depth roughly uniform across donors was assumed in presence/absence analyses. It was fewer than 200 TCR beta chains that were listed as cytomegalovirus-associated. Sequencing artifact likely explains a cluster of highly shared sequence variants.

V was pared by 2 bases and J by 3 bases, with 4 bases of the junction left unmatched. The CDR3 is made up of 16 amino acids. Germline CDR1 reads SGHRS; CDR2 reads YFSETQ. 60 Vbeta and 13 Jbeta primers were used in PCR. The assay was immunoSEQ multiplex PCR, and TCRdb's table has in-frame clones only and misses some. The sample holds about 94,000 clones, about three fifths seen once. The receptor's source is a man aged 25-40 years in good health and CMV-seronegative. Input material: PBMCs. V gene TRBV5-1 combines with J gene TRBJ2-2; TRBD2 matches at 10 bases. The CDR3 nucleotides read TGCGCCAGCAGCTTTCCCGGGACTAGCGACACCGGGGAGCTGTTTTTT. Protein: CASSFPGTSDTGELFF.